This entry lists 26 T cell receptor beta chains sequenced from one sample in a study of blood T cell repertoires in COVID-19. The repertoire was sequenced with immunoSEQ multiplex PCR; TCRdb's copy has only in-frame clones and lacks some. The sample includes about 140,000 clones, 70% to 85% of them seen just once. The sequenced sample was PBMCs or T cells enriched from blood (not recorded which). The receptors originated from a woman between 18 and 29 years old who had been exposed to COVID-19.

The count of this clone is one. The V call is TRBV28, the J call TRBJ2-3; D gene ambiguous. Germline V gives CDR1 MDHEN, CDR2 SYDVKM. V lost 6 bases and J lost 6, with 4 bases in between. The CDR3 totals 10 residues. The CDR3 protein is CASSLDTQYF. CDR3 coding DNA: TGTGCCAGCAGCCTCGATACGCAGTATTTT.

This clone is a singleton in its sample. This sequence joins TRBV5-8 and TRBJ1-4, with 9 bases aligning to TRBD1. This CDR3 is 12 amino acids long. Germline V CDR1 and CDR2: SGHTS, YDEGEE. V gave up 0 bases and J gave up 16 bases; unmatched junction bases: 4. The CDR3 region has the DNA TGTGCCAGCAGCTTGGTACAGGGGGCTCCGTTTTTT. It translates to CASSLVQGAPFF.

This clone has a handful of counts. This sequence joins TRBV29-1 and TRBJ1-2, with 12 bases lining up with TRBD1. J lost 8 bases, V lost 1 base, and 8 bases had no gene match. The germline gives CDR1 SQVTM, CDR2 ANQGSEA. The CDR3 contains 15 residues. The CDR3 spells CSVEVTRGQGAGYTF. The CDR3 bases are TGCAGCGTTGAAGTCACCCGGGGACAGGGGGCGGGCTACACCTTC.

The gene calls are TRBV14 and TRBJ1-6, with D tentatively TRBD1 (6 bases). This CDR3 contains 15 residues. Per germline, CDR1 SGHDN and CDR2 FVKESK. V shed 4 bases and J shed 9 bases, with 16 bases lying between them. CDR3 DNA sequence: TGTGCCAGCAGCCGCTTACAGGGAATTGGTTCACCCCTCCACTTT. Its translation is CASSRLQGIGSPLHF.

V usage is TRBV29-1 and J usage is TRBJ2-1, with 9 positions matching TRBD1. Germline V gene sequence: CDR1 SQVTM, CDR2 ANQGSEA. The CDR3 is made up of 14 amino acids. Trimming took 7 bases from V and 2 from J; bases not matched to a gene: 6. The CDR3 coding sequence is TGCAGCGCAGGGGACAGGGCCGCCTACAATGAGCAGTTCTTC. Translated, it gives CSAGDRAAYNEQFF.

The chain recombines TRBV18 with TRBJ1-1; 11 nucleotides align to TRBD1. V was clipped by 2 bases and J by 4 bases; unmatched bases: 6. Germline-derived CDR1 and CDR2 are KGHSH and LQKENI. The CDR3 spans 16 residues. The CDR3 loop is CASSPGQGAGVTEAFF. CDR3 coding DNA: TGTGCCAGCTCACCAGGACAGGGGGCAGGAGTCACTGAAGCTTTCTTT.

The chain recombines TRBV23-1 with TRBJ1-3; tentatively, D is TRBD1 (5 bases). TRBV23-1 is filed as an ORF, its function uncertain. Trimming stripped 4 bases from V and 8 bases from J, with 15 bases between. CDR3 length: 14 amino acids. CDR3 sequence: CASSRLLGGDTIYF. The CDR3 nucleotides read TGCGCCAGCAGTCGTCTACTCGGGGGAGACACCATATATTTT.

The CDR3 DNA follows: TGTGCCAGCAGTGGGGGACAGGTAGCAACTAATGAAAAACTGTTTTTT. The encoded protein is CASSGGQVATNEKLFF. The rearrangement joins TRBV25-1 to TRBJ1-4; 8 bases match TRBD1. Germline V lookup: CDR1 MGHDK, CDR2 SYGVNS. Trimming took 4 bases from V and 0 from J; bases not matched to a gene: 4. There are 16 residues in the CDR3.

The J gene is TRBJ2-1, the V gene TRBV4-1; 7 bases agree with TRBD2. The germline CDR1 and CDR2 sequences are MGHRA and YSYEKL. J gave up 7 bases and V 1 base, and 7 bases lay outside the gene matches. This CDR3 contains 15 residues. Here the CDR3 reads CASSQGAGARNEQFF. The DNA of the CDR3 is TGCGCCAGCAGCCAAGGGGCGGGAGCTCGTAATGAGCAGTTCTTC.

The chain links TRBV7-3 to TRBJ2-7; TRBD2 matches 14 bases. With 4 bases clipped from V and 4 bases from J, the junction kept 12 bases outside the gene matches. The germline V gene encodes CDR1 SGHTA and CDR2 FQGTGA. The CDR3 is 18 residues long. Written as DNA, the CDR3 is TGTGCCAGCAGCTCAAACGGGACTAGCGGGAGATATTTGTACGAGCAGTACTTC. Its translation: CASSSNGTSGRYLYEQYF.

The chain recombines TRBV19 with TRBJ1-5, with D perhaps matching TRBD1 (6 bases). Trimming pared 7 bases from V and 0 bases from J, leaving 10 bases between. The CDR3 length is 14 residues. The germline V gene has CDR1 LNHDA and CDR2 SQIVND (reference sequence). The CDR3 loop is CASTGQYSNQPQHF. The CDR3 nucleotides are TGTGCCAGTACAGGACAGTATAGCAATCAGCCCCAGCATTTT.

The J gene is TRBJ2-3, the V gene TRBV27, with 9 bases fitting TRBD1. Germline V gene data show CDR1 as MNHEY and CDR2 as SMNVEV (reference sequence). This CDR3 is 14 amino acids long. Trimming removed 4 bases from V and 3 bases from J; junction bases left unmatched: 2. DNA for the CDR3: TGTGCCAGCAGTTCCGGGACAGGGACAGATACGCAGTATTTT. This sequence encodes CASSSGTGTDTQYF.

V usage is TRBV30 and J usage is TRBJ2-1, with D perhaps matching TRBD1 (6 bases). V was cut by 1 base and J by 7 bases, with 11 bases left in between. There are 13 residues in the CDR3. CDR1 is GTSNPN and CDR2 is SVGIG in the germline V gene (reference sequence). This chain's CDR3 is CAWSGLGGNEQFF. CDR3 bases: TGTGCCTGGAGTGGGCTAGGGGGAAATGAGCAGTTCTTC.

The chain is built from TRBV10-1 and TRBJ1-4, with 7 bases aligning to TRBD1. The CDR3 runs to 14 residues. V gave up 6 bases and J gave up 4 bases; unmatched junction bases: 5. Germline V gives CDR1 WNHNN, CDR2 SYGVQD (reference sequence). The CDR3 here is CASRGQRFNEKLFF. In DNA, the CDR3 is TGCGCCAGCAGGGGACAGCGCTTTAATGAAAAACTGTTTTTT.

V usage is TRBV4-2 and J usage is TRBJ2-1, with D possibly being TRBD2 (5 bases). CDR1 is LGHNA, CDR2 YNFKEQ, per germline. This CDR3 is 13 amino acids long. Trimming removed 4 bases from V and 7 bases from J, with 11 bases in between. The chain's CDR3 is CASSPPGLNEQFF. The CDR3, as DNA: TGTGCCAGCAGCCCCCCGGGGTTGAATGAGCAGTTCTTC.

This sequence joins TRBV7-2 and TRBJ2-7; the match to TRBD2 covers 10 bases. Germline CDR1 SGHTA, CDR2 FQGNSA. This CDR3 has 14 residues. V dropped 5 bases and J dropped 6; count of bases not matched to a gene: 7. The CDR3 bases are TGTGCCAGCAGCACTCGGACTAGCGGCCTCGAGCAGTACTTC. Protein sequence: CASSTRTSGLEQYF.

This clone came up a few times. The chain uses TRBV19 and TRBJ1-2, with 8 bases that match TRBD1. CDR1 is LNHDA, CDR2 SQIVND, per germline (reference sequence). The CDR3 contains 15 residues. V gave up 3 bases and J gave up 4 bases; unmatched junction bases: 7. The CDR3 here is CASSIARDRTYGYTF. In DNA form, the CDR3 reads TGTGCCAGTAGTATTGCCCGGGACAGGACCTATGGCTACACCTTC.

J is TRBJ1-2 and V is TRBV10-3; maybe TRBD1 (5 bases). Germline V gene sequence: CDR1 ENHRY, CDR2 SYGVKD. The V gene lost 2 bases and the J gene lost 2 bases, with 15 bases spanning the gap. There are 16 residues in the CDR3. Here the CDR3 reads CAISEPWQGINYGYTF. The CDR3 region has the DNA TGTGCCATCAGTGAGCCTTGGCAGGGAATCAACTATGGCTACACCTTC.

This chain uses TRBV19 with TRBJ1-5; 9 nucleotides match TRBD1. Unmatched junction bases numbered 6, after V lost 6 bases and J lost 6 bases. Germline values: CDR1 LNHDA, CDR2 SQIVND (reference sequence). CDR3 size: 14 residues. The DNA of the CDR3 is TGTGCCAGTAGAGTCCGACAGGGGGGTCAGCCCCAGCATTTT. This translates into CASRVRQGGQPQHF.

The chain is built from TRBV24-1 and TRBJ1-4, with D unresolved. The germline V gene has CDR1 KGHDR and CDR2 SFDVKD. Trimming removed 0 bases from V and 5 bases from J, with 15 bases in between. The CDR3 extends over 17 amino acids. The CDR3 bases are TGTGCCACCAGTGATTTGTGCAGGTGCAAATGGAATGAAAAACTGTTTTTT. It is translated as CATSDLCRCKWNEKLFF.

The CDR3 nucleotides are TGTGCCATCAGTGCCTCTAGCGGGAGGGCCGGTGAGCAGTTCTTC. Translating gives CAISASSGRAGEQFF. The V and J genes are TRBV10-3 and TRBJ2-1; TRBD2 matches 12 bases. CDR1 and CDR2 (germline): ENHRY, SYGVKD. The length of the CDR3 is 15 residues. Losses at the gene ends were 4 bases for V and 9 bases for J; bases not matched to a gene: 7.

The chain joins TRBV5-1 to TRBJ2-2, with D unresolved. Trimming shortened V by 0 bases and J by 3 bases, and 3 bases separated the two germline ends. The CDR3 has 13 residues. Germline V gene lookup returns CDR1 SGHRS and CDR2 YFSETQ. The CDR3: CASSLVDTGELFF. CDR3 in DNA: TGCGCCAGCAGCTTGGTAGACACCGGGGAGCTGTTTTTT.

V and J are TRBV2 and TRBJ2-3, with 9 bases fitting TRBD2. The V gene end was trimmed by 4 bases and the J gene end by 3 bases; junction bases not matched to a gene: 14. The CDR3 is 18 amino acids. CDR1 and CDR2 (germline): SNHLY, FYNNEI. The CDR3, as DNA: TGTGCCAGCAGTGCGCGGGAGGGCCGAAAATTTAGTACAGATACGCAGTATTTT. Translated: CASSAREGRKFSTDTQYF. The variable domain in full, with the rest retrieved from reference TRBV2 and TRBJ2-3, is EPEVTQTPSHQVTQMGQEVILRCVPISNHLYFYWYRQILGQKVEFLVSFYNNEISEKSEIFDDQFSVERPDGSNFTLKIRSTKLEDSAMYFCASSAREGRKFSTDTQYFGPGTRLTVL.

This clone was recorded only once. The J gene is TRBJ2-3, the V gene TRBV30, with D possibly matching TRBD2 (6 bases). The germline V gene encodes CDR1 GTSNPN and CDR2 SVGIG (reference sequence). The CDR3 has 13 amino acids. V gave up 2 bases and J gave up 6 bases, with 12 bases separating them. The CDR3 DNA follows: TGTGCCTGGAGTAACGGGAGACGTGATACGCAGTATTTT. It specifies CAWSNGRRDTQYF. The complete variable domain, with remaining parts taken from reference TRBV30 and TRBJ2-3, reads SQTIHQWPATLVQPVGSPLSLECTVEGTSNPNLYWYRQAAGRGLQLLFYSVGIGQISSEVPQNLSASRPQDRQFILSSKKLLLSDSGFYLCAWSNGRRDTQYFGPGTRLTVL.

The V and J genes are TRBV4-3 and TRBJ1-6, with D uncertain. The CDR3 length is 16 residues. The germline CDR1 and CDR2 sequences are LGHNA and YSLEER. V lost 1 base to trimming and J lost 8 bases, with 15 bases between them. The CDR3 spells CASSQGPRRFYSPLHF. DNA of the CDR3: TGCGCCAGCAGCCAAGGCCCACGCAGGTTTTATTCACCCCTCCACTTT.

In DNA form, the CDR3 reads TGCGCCAGCAGCTATAGGGACAGCTCCTACGAGCAGTACTTC. Translating it yields CASSYRDSSYEQYF. The chain has TRBV5-1 and TRBJ2-7; TRBD1 aligns across 7 bases. Per the germline V gene, CDR1 is SGHRS and CDR2 is YFSETQ. The length of the CDR3 is 14 residues. V was clipped by 3 bases and J by 0 bases; unmatched bases: 3.